The clone carrying this T cell receptor beta chain was observed a single time. Its target is unknown. Presence of unique molecular identifiers characterized the TCR beta cDNA libraries. T cells, about 0.95 to 10 million of them, yielded some 540,000 cDNA molecules. TCRdb reanalysed the PCR reads using MiXCR and keeps one entry per CDR3 protein. This sample carries 650,000 to 850,000 distinct CDR3 sequences, about 57% of them seen once, and the ten largest clones take about 4.5%. This sample was taken from a study of post-analysis software for immune sequencing data. On the study more broadly: The cohort encompassed relapsing-remitting, secondary progressive and progressive-relapsing multiple sclerosis disease courses.

Study findings and constraints: When the samples were clustered directly with F measure, those that had been prepared in the same batch showed strong co-clustering. Patients had higher frequencies than controls of about 5 TRBV segments, including TRBV5-6, TRBV5-1 and TRBV20-1. Controls' normalized Chao1 diversity significantly exceeded that of multiple sclerosis patients.

The length of the CDR3 is 16 residues. Trimming took 0 bases from V and 2 from J, leaving 16 bases between them. Germline CDR1 reads DFQATT; CDR2 reads SNEGSKA (reference sequence). The gene calls are TRBV20-1 and TRBJ1-2; D not certain. The TCR sequence derives from a girl aged 10 to 17 with multiple sclerosis. The material sequenced was blood. CDR3 residues: CSARDKTRTVNYGYTF. The CDR3 DNA reads as TGCAGTGCTAGAGATAAAACACGGACGGTCAACTATGGCTACACCTTC.